The 27 T cell receptor beta chains below come from one sample, sequenced in a study of control samples from healthy donors and cancer patients. Sequencing used immunoSEQ multiplex PCR; TCRdb keeps in-frame clones, though not all of them. Of 210,000 or so clones detected, approximately 90% appear once; the ten largest clones hold around 1.9%. Sequencing input: blood. The origin of the receptors is a man in his thirties or forties in good health.

V and J are TRBV6-5 and TRBJ2-1; 7 nucleotides align to TRBD1. Germline values: CDR1 MNHEY, CDR2 SVGAGI. The CDR3 is 16 amino acids. V trimming: 0 bases; J trimming: 0 bases; junction bases outside the gene matches: 2. CDR3 region: CASSYSGGGSYNEQFF. The CDR3 DNA reads TGTGCCAGCAGTTACTCAGGGGGCGGCTCCTACAATGAGCAGTTCTTC.

The V and J genes are TRBV28 and TRBJ2-1, with 7 bases aligning to TRBD1. This CDR3 spans 17 amino acids. The germline gives CDR1 MDHEN, CDR2 SYDVKM. The junction had 15 bases not matched to a gene; V was cut back by 4 bases and J by 6 bases. The CDR3 region is CASSSPKPRGLGNEQFF. For the CDR3, the DNA is TGTGCCAGCAGTTCCCCAAAACCCAGGGGGTTGGGCAATGAGCAGTTCTTC.

The gene calls are TRBV12-3 or TRBV12-4 and TRBJ2-7; a possible D gene is TRBD2 (6 bases). V lost 1 base and J lost 12, with 16 bases in between. The CDR3 is 13 amino acids. The CDR3 bases are TGTGCCAGCAGTTTAGACCGGGACTTTAGTCGGTACTTC. It encodes CASSLDRDFSRYF.

A few counts support this clone. The chain links TRBV7-9 to TRBJ1-2, with D possibly being TRBD1 (5 bases). From germline, CDR1 is SEHNR and CDR2 FQNEAQ (reference sequence). The CDR3 is made up of 14 amino acids. V dropped 5 bases and J dropped 8 bases, with 18 bases sitting between them. The CDR3 coding sequence is TGTGCCAGCAGCCCGAGGGGAGGGAATCAGGGCTACACCTTC. This gives the protein CASSPRGGNQGYTF.

The chain employs TRBV3-1 (or the pseudogene TRBV3-2) and TRBJ2-2; a weak D match, TRBD2 (5 bases). Germline V lookup: CDR1 LGHDT, CDR2 YNNKEL (reference sequence). The CDR3 consists of 17 residues. Trimming removed 0 bases from V and 6 bases from J, with 17 bases in between. Here the CDR3 reads CASSQETGRTRAGELFF. The DNA of the CDR3 is TGTGCCAGCAGCCAAGAAACGGGCAGGACGAGGGCCGGGGAGCTGTTTTTT.

This chain connects TRBV29-1 to TRBJ1-3, with D hard to call. Trimming stripped 5 bases from V and 2 bases from J, with 4 bases between. This CDR3 contains 11 residues. Germline CDR1 and CDR2: SQVTM and ANQGSEA. The CDR3 DNA sequence: TGCAGCGTTCGGGCTGGAAACACCATATATTTT. Its translation is CSVRAGNTIYF.

This clone was detected once. The rearrangement uses TRBV19 and TRBJ1-6; possible D gene TRBD1, 5 bases. The V gene's germline CDR1 is LNHDA and CDR2 SQIVND (reference sequence). The CDR3 has 15 residues. The V and J ends lost 6 bases and 5 bases respectively, with 14 bases between them. CDR3: CASRPQGRNNSPLHF. The CDR3, as DNA: TGTGCCAGTAGGCCTCAGGGAAGGAATAATTCACCCCTCCACTTT.

This sequence joins TRBV10-3 and TRBJ2-7, with D tentatively TRBD1 (6 bases). The CDR3 extends over 14 amino acids. Per the germline V gene, CDR1 is ENHRY and CDR2 is SYGVKD. The V end lost 3 bases, the J end lost 1 base, and 10 bases lay between the germline ends. This chain's CDR3 is CAISDYRDSYEQYF. As DNA, the CDR3 is TGTGCCATCAGTGACTACAGGGATTCCTACGAGCAGTACTTC.

This rearrangement joins TRBV9 to TRBJ1-2; 9 bases match TRBD1. The J segment lost 5 bases and the V segment lost 4 bases, leaving 12 bases of the junction unmatched. The CDR3 is 16 residues long. Germline lookup yields CDR1 SGDLS and CDR2 YYNGEE. CDR3 sequence: CASSLPSGQGLYGYTF. The CDR3, as DNA: TGTGCCAGCAGCCTACCCTCGGGACAGGGATTATATGGCTACACCTTC.

The CDR3 sequence: CAWGRQGRNIQYF. The CDR3 nucleotides read TGTGCCTGGGGACGACAGGGGCGAAACATTCAGTACTTC. The rearrangement links TRBV30 to TRBJ2-4; 8 bases agree with TRBD1. Germline V lookup: CDR1 GTSNPN, CDR2 SVGIG (reference sequence). This CDR3 is built from 13 residues. The junction had 6 bases not matched to a gene; V was cut back by 5 bases and J by 6 bases.

The chain combines TRBV5-4 with TRBJ2-3, with TRBD1 matching over 7 bases. CDR3 size: 15 residues. Germline trimming cut 5 bases from V and 3 bases from J; bases unmatched to any gene: 9. The germline V gene encodes CDR1 SGHNT and CDR2 YYREEE (reference sequence). In nucleotides, the CDR3 is TGTGCCAGCAGGGCCGGGACAGAAGGAACAGATACGCAGTATTTT. This gives the protein CASRAGTEGTDTQYF.

The chain is built from TRBV20-1 and TRBJ1-4; the D is unclear. The CDR3 covers 11 residues. Germline CDR1 and CDR2: DFQATT and SNEGSKA (reference sequence). The V end was cut by 6 bases, the J end by 5 bases, with 7 bases between. The CDR3 region is CSADQNEKLFF. The CDR3 DNA reads as TGCAGTGCCGACCAAAATGAAAAACTGTTTTTT.

This chain uses TRBV2 with TRBJ1-5, with 9 bases that match TRBD1. The germline V gene has CDR1 SNHLY and CDR2 FYNNEI. J was trimmed by 2 bases and V by 6 bases; bases with no gene match: 5. The CDR3 length is 15 residues. In DNA, the CDR3 is TGTGCCAGCAGGGACCGGGACAGGGGCAATCAGCCCCAGCATTTT. It specifies CASRDRDRGNQPQHF.

The chain carries TRBV20-1 and TRBJ2-1; 8 bases fit TRBD1. CDR1 and CDR2 (germline): DFQATT, SNEGSKA (reference sequence). The V segment lost 3 bases and the J segment 6 bases; nucleotides outside the gene matches: 7. There are 14 residues in the CDR3. CDR3 nucleotide sequence: TGCAGTGCTAGTGGGGACAGGAACATCAATGAGCAGTTCTTC. As protein: CSASGDRNINEQFF.

The J gene is TRBJ2-7, the V gene TRBV2; maybe TRBD2 (6 bases). Trimming left V 6 bases short and J 2 bases short, with 17 bases between. The germline V gene encodes CDR1 SNHLY and CDR2 FYNNEI. This CDR3 comprises 15 residues. The CDR3 nucleotides are TGTGCCAGCAGACTATCTAGCGTTCCCGCCTACGAGCAGTACTTC. It codes for CASRLSSVPAYEQYF.

The rearrangement joins TRBV3-1 (or the pseudogene TRBV3-2) to TRBJ2-3, with 10 positions matching TRBD1. V gave up 1 base and J gave up 2 bases; unmatched junction bases: 6. The V gene's germline CDR1 is LGHDT and CDR2 YNNKEL (reference sequence). The CDR3 runs 17 residues. The CDR3 nucleotides read TGTGCCAGCAGCCAAGGAGACAGGGGGCATTACACAGATACGCAGTATTTT. Amino acids: CASSQGDRGHYTDTQYF.

The J gene is TRBJ1-2, the V gene TRBV9; 7 bases are shared with TRBD1. CDR1 is SGDLS, CDR2 YYNGEE, per germline. V shed 0 bases, J shed 8 bases, and the junction held 7 bases outside the gene matches. The CDR3 length is 14 residues. The CDR3 region is CASSVGQGGEGYTF. Written as DNA, the CDR3 is TGTGCCAGCAGCGTAGGACAGGGCGGAGAAGGCTACACCTTC.

This clone was seen once. The chain links TRBV24-1 to TRBJ2-6; D possibly corresponds to TRBD1 (6 bases). CDR1 and CDR2 (germline): KGHDR, SFDVKD. V lost 4 bases to trimming and J lost 0 bases, with 9 bases between them. This CDR3 has 16 residues. In nucleotides, the CDR3 is TGTGCCACCAGTGAATTGGACAGCTCTGGGGCCAACGTCCTGACTTTC. It translates to CATSELDSSGANVLTF.

The chain uses TRBV14 and TRBJ2-4; perhaps TRBD1 as D (5 bases). Germline CDR1 SGHDN, CDR2 FVKESK. V was cut by 3 bases and J by 0 bases, with 12 bases left in between. This CDR3 is 16 amino acids long. The CDR3 protein is CASSHGADLAKNIQYF. The DNA of the CDR3 is TGTGCCAGCAGCCATGGGGCAGACCTAGCCAAAAACATTCAGTACTTC.

The CDR3 sequence: CASSYGPIAFF. CDR3 nucleotides: TGTGCCAGCAGCTACGGACCGATAGCTTTCTTT. V and J are TRBV13 and TRBJ1-1; no reliable D call. The CDR3 is 11 residues long. The V gene lost 4 bases and the J gene lost 10 bases, with 10 bases spanning the gap. In germline, CDR1 is PRHDT, CDR2 FYEKMQ (reference sequence).

The V and J genes are TRBV19 and TRBJ2-4; D call uncertain. Germline values: CDR1 LNHDA, CDR2 SQIVND (reference sequence). Deletions cut 3 bases from V and 2 bases from J, with 11 bases between. The CDR3 has 15 residues. DNA for the CDR3: TGTGCCAGTAGTATGGCCGGCGTGTCCAAAAACATTCAGTACTTC. Its translation is CASSMAGVSKNIQYF. Variable domain in full (rest from reference TRBV19 and TRBJ2-4): DGGITQSPKYLFRKEGQNVTLSCEQNLNHDAMYWYRQDPGQGLRLIYYSQIVNDFQKGDIAEGYSVSREKKESFPLTVTSAQKNPTAFYLCASSMAGVSKNIQYFGAGTRLSVL.

The rearrangement uses TRBV27 and TRBJ2-7; D possibly uses TRBD1 or TRBD2 (5 bases each). The CDR3 has 16 residues. V gave up 5 bases and J gave up 5 bases, with 22 bases separating them. Germline V gives CDR1 MNHEY, CDR2 SMNVEV (reference sequence). CDR3 protein: CASSLSPGPPFDEQYF. The CDR3 bases are TGTGCCAGCAGTCTTAGTCCGGGACCTCCGTTCGACGAGCAGTACTTC.

V and J are TRBV7-9 and TRBJ1-1; D is ambiguous. The CDR3 contains 14 residues. Between the trimmed V and J ends, which lost 1 base and 1 base, there was a span of 7 bases. In germline, CDR1 is SEHNR, CDR2 FQNEAQ (reference sequence). The CDR3 DNA reads TGTGCCAGCAGCTTAGACCGAAGGAACACTGAAGCTTTCTTT. This gives the protein CASSLDRRNTEAFF.

This clone was found a few times. The chain carries TRBV15 and TRBJ1-2; 10 positions match TRBD1. Germline V lookup: CDR1 LNHNV, CDR2 YYDKDF (reference sequence). This CDR3 is 18 amino acids long. Trimming removed 5 bases from V and 3 bases from J; junction bases left unmatched: 15. The CDR3 is CATSRARFRQGADYGYTF. DNA for the CDR3: TGTGCCACCAGCCGGGCAAGGTTCCGACAGGGGGCGGACTATGGCTACACCTTC.

V is TRBV9 and J is TRBJ2-1; D gene ambiguous. The germline V gene has CDR1 SGDLS and CDR2 YYNGEE. The CDR3 totals 13 residues. V dropped 2 bases and J dropped 2 bases, with 5 bases sitting between them. CDR3 DNA sequence: TGTGCCAGCAGCGTGGAGCCCTACAATGAGCAGTTCTTC. It is translated as CASSVEPYNEQFF.

The rearrangement links TRBV29-1 to TRBJ2-3, with 9 bases that match TRBD1. With V trimmed by 8 bases and J by 0 bases, 6 bases remained unmatched. The CDR3 is made up of 14 amino acids. Germline CDR1 is SQVTM and CDR2 is ANQGSEA. CDR3 coding DNA: TGCAGCACCCTCGGACAGGGGAGCACAGATACGCAGTATTTT. Protein: CSTLGQGSTDTQYF.

The chain is built from TRBV2 and TRBJ1-1; D unclear. Germline lookup yields CDR1 SNHLY and CDR2 FYNNEI. CDR3 length: 14 residues. Trimming left V 4 bases short and J 0 bases short, with 9 bases between. The CDR3 protein is CASSGRLLNTEAFF. The DNA for the CDR3 is TGTGCCAGCAGTGGTCGTCTATTGAACACTGAAGCTTTCTTT.